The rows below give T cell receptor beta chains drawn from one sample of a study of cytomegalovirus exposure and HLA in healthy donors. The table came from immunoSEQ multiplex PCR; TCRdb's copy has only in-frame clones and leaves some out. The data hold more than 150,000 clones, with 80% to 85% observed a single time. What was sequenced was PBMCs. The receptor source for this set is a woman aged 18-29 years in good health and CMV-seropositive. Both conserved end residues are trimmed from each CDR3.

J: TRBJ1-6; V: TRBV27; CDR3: ASSFGGPYNSPLH
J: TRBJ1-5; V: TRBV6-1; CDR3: ASSPQTGSGQPQH
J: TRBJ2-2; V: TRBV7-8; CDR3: ASSPIPGHLTGELF
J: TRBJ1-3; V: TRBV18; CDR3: ASSPGSATGSYGGSPGNTIY
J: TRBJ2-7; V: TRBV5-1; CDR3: ASSFQVGIGEQY
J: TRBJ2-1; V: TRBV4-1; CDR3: ASSQTVLGLGQF
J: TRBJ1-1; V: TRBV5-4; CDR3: ASSPGLGMNTEAF
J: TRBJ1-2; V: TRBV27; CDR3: ASSLQGAGGYT
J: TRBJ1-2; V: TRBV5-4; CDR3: ASSLSWAYNYGYT
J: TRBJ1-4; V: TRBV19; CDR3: ATKKQGAYEKLF
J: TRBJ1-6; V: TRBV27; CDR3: ASSPISRASAYNSPLH
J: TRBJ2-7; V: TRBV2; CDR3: ASRSGFGGEQY
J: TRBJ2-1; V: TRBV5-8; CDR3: ASSPGGLAGSSYNEQF
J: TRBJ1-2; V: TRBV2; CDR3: ASGGTAIPYGYT
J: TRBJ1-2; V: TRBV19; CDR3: ASSRGTYGYT
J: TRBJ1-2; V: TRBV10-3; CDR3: AISEWAENYGYT
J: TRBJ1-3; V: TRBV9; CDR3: ASSVSKTASSGNTIY
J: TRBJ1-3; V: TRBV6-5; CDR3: ASSADSTGNTIY
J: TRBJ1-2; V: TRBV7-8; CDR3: ASSSVVGGLHGYT
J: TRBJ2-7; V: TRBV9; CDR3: ASSVDWGPSYEQY
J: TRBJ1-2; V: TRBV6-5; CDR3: ASRPTGQGDYGYT
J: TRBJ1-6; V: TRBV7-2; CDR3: ASSQTGSGSPLH
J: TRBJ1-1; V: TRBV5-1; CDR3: ASSLAGGSTEAF
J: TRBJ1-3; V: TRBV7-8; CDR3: ASSPRLDDRGRNTIY
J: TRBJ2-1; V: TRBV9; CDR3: ASSVVPSAGGYNEQF
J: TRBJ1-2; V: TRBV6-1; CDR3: ASSEKAGTRYGYT
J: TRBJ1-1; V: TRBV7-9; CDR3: ASSSQGTRGTEAF
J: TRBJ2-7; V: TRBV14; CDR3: ASSQVQGARVQYEQY
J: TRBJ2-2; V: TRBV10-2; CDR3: ASKSRATGELF
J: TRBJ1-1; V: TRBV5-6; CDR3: ASSFFTGLEAF
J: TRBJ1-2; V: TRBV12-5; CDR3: ASGERGGYT
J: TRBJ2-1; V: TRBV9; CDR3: ASSVNIGGQEQF
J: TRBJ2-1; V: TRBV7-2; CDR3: ASTPGTTYNEQF
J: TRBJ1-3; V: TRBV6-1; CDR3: ASSEATGAGNTIY
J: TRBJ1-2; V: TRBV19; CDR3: ASSITSRYGYT
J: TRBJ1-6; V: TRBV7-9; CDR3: ASSPEGDSNSPLH